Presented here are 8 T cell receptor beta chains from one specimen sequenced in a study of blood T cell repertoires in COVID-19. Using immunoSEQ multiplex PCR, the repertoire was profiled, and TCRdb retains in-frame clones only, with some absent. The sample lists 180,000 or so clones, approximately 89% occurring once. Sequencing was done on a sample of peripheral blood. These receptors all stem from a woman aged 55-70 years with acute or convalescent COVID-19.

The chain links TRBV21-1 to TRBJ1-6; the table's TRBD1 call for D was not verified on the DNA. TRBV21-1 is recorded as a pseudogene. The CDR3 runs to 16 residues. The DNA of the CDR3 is TGTGCCAGCAGCAAAGAAACTCAGGGTGGGGAATCACCCCTCCACTTT. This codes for CASSKETQGGESPLHF.

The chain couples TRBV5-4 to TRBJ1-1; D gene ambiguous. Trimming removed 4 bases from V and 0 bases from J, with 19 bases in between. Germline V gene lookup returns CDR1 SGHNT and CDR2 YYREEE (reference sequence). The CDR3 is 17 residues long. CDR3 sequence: CASSLGTTGLLNTEAFF. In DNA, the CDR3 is TGTGCCAGCAGCCTTGGTACAACCGGACTGCTGAACACTGAAGCTTTCTTT.

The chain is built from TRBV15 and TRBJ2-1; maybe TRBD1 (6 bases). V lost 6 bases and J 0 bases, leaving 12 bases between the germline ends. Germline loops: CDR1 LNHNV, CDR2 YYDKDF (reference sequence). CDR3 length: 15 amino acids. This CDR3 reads CATSYGTSSYNEQFF. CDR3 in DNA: TGTGCCACCAGTTATGGGACAAGCTCCTACAATGAGCAGTTCTTC.

CDR3 DNA: TGTGCCAGCTCACCATTTGCAGACAGGGCGGGGAACACTGAAGCTTTCTTT. Translated, it gives CASSPFADRAGNTEAFF. The V gene is TRBV18, the J gene TRBJ1-1; 7 positions agree with TRBD1. This CDR3 contains 17 residues. The V gene end was trimmed by 2 bases and the J gene end by 1 base; junction bases not matched to a gene: 10. Germline CDR1 and CDR2: KGHSH and LQKENI.

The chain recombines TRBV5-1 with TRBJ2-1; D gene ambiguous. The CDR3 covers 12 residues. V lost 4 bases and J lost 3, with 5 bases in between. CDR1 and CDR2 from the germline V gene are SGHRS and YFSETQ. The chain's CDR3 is CASSDNYNEQFF. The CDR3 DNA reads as TGCGCCAGCAGCGACAACTACAATGAGCAGTTCTTC.

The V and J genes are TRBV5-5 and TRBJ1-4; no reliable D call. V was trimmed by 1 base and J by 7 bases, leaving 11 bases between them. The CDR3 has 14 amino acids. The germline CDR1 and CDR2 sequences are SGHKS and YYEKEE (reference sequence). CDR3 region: CASSLNAAGEKLFF. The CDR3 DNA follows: TGTGCCAGCAGCTTGAACGCTGCAGGTGAAAAACTGTTTTTT.

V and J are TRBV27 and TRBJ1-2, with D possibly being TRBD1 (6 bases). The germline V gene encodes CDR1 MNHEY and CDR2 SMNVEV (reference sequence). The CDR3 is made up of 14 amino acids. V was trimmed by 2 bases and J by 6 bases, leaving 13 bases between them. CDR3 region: CASSLNRDVNGYTF. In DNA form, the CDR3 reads TGTGCCAGCAGTTTAAACAGGGATGTGAATGGCTACACCTTC.

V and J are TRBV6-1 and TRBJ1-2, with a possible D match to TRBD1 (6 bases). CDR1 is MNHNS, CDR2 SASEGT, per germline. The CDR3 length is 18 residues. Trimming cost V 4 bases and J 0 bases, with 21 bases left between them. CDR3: CASSGDPGGLGSNYGYTF. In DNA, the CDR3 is TGTGCCAGCAGTGGCGATCCCGGGGGGCTGGGTTCTAACTATGGCTACACCTTC.